The 19 T cell receptor beta chains in this list originate from one sample, sequenced in a study of blood T cell repertoires in COVID-19. This table comes from immunoSEQ multiplex PCR, and its TCRdb copy is limited to in-frame clones, with some not included. The sample contains around 25,000 clones, roughly 72% of which appear only once. Material: peripheral blood. The source is a woman of 80 years or more with acute or convalescent COVID-19.

CDR3 protein: CASSPSGSRAYEQYF. In DNA form, the CDR3 reads TGCGCCAGCAGCCCAAGCGGGAGTAGGGCCTACGAGCAGTACTTC. The chain combines TRBV5-1 with TRBJ2-7, with 8 bases identical to TRBD2. V was pared by 4 bases and J by 2 bases, with 8 bases of the junction left unmatched. The CDR3 length is 15 residues. Per the germline V gene, CDR1 is SGHRS and CDR2 is YFSETQ.

The gene calls are TRBV5-4 and TRBJ1-5; TRBD1 is a possible D gene (6 bases). The CDR3 consists of 12 residues. Germline CDR1 is SGHNT and CDR2 is YYREEE (reference sequence). V gave up 4 bases and J gave up 6 bases, with 8 bases separating them. Here the CDR3 DNA reads TGTGCCAGCAGCATCAGGGGTCAGCCCCAGCATTTT. Encoded protein: CASSIRGQPQHF.

This chain links TRBV21-1 with TRBJ2-7; TRBD1, the table's D call, was not compared with the DNA. TRBV21-1 is marked as a pseudogene. The CDR3 extends over 15 amino acids. The CDR3 loop reads CASSIEQDSSYEQYF. CDR3 DNA: TGTGCCAGCAGCATTGAACAGGACAGCTCCTACGAGCAGTACTTC.

This clone came up once. The rearrangement links TRBV29-1 to TRBJ2-1; D not certain. V was cut by 7 bases and J by 8 bases, with 12 bases left in between. The CDR3 sequence is 11 residues long. CDR1 and CDR2 (germline): SQVTM, ANQGSEA. CDR3 coding DNA: TGCAGCGGTAGACTTGACGATGAGCAGTTCTTC. It encodes CSGRLDDEQFF.

CDR3 amino acids: CASSEEGGGHRELFF. For the CDR3, the DNA is TGTGCCAGCAGCGAGGAGGGGGGGGGCCACCGGGAGCTGTTTTTT. The V call is TRBV5-4, the J call TRBJ2-2; D perhaps matches TRBD2 (7 bases). V lost 4 bases, J lost 9 bases, and 19 bases lay in between. CDR1 is SGHNT, CDR2 YYREEE, per germline (reference sequence). The CDR3 sequence is 15 residues long. Based on the CDR3 plus reference TRBV5-4 and TRBJ2-2, the full variable domain is ETGVTQSPTHLIKTRGQQVTLRCSSQSGHNTVSWYQQALGQGPQFIFQYYREEENGRGNFPPRFSGLQFPNYSSELNVNALELDDSALYLCASSEEGGGHRELFFGEGSRLTVL.

This sequence joins TRBV7-2 and TRBJ2-4, with 10 bases fitting TRBD2. The ends lost 1 base at V and 6 bases at J; junction bases unmatched: 3. The CDR3 has 15 amino acids. CDR1 and CDR2 (germline): SGHTA, FQGNSA. The CDR3 here is CASSLGTSGVNIQYF. Written as DNA, the CDR3 is TGTGCCAGCAGCTTAGGGACTAGCGGTGTAAACATTCAGTACTTC.

V usage is TRBV3-1 (or the pseudogene TRBV3-2) and J usage is TRBJ1-3; the D gene is possibly TRBD1 (6 bases). The CDR3 is 15 residues long. The V gene lost 4 bases and the J gene lost 4 bases, with 14 bases spanning the gap. Germline CDR1 is LGHDT and CDR2 is YNNKEL (reference sequence). The CDR3 coding sequence is TGTGCCAGCAGCCCCAATTCAGGGGTCGGAAACACCATATATTTT. Its protein is CASSPNSGVGNTIYF.

The rearrangement uses TRBV20-1 and TRBJ2-3, with D uncertain. CDR1 and CDR2 (germline): DFQATT, SNEGSKA (reference sequence). The CDR3 spans 11 residues. Trimming cost V 6 bases and J 2 bases, with 6 bases left between them. DNA of the CDR3: TGCAGTGCCCTCTTCACAGATACGCAGTATTTT. It yields the protein CSALFTDTQYF.

The chain couples TRBV3-1 (or the pseudogene TRBV3-2) to TRBJ1-1; D remains unclear. V gave up 1 base and J gave up 5 bases, with 11 bases separating them. The CDR3 is 14 amino acids. Germline V gene data show CDR1 as LGHDT and CDR2 as YNNKEL (reference sequence). The CDR3, as DNA: TGTGCCAGCAGCCAAGTTCCGGGTACGACTGAAGCTTTCTTT. This encodes CASSQVPGTTEAFF.

Ten or more counts support this clone. The rearrangement joins TRBV7-9 to TRBJ2-2; 12 bases are a match to TRBD2. Germline V CDR1 and CDR2: SEHNR, FQNEAQ (reference sequence). The length of the CDR3 is 17 residues. Trimming took 3 bases from V and 3 from J; bases not matched to a gene: 5. CDR3 coding DNA: TGTGCCAGCAGCTTGACCGGGACTAGCGGGTACACCGGGGAGCTGTTTTTT. Its protein is CASSLTGTSGYTGELFF.

V gene TRBV3-1 (or the pseudogene TRBV3-2) combines with J gene TRBJ2-3; D is possibly TRBD2 (6 bases). The CDR3 runs 18 residues. Germline V gives CDR1 LGHDT, CDR2 YNNKEL (reference sequence). The germline V and J ends were trimmed by 4 bases and 4 bases, with 24 bases remaining between them. The CDR3 reads CASSLDPTGTRGADTQYF. In DNA form, the CDR3 reads TGTGCCAGCAGCCTCGACCCGACCGGGACTCGGGGCGCAGATACGCAGTATTTT.

V and J are TRBV4-1 and TRBJ1-4; 9 bases are a match to TRBD1. The CDR3 is 15 residues long. V shed 1 base and J 10 bases; nucleotides not matched to a gene: 7. From germline, CDR1 is MGHRA and CDR2 YSYEKL. The CDR3 nucleotides are TGCGCCAGCAGCCAAGGACAGGGGGTAGTGGGAAAACTGTTTTTT. This codes for CASSQGQGVVGKLFF.

The V gene is TRBV2, the J gene TRBJ1-1; a possible D gene is TRBD1 (5 bases). Trimming shortened V by 5 bases and J by 4 bases, and 14 bases separated the two germline ends. The CDR3 has 14 residues. Germline V lookup: CDR1 SNHLY, CDR2 FYNNEI. The CDR3 DNA reads TGTGCCAGCAGTATAACAGGAACTCTCACTGAAGCTTTCTTT. Its translation: CASSITGTLTEAFF. The variable domain in full, with the rest retrieved from reference TRBV2 and TRBJ1-1, is EPEVTQTPSHQVTQMGQEVILRCVPISNHLYFYWYRQILGQKVEFLVSFYNNEISEKSEIFDDQFSVERPDGSNFTLKIRSTKLEDSAMYFCASSITGTLTEAFFGQGTRLTVV.

There are a few counts of this clone. V usage is TRBV6-5 and J usage is TRBJ1-1; D may be TRBD1 (6 bases). Per the germline V gene, CDR1 is MNHEY and CDR2 is SVGAGI. V lost 4 bases and J 3 bases, leaving 9 bases between the germline ends. The CDR3 has 13 amino acids. The CDR3 coding sequence is TGTGCCAGCAGTTTAACAGGGCACACTGAAGCTTTCTTT. Translated, it gives CASSLTGHTEAFF.

This chain uses TRBV2 with TRBJ1-1; weak D call: TRBD1 (6 bases). The CDR3 is 15 residues long. Germline assignment: CDR1 SNHLY and CDR2 FYNNEI. Between the trimmed V and J ends, which lost 2 bases and 2 bases, there was a span of 12 bases. The CDR3 DNA sequence: TGTGCCAGCAGTGAACCCGACAGGTCAAACACTGAAGCTTTCTTT. It encodes CASSEPDRSNTEAFF.

The rearrangement joins TRBV11-3 to TRBJ2-3; D is unresolved. Trimming cost V 1 base and J 3 bases, with 8 bases left between them. Germline V gene lookup returns CDR1 SGHNT and CDR2 YENEEA. The CDR3 contains 14 residues. DNA for the CDR3: TGTGCCAGCAGCTTAGTAGCTAGTACAGATACGCAGTATTTT. It yields the protein CASSLVASTDTQYF.

The CDR3, as DNA: TGTGCCAGCAGCTTGGGGCAGGTCCAAGAGACCCAGTACTTC. It specifies CASSLGQVQETQYF. V and J are TRBV5-4 and TRBJ2-5; the D is unclear. Germline V gives CDR1 SGHNT, CDR2 YYREEE (reference sequence). The CDR3 covers 14 residues. Trimming removed 0 bases from V and 1 base from J, with 7 bases in between.

The chain uses TRBV27 and TRBJ2-5; D is possibly TRBD1 (5 bases). V was shortened by 4 bases and J by 5 bases, with 17 bases between the two germline ends. Germline CDR1 MNHEY, CDR2 SMNVEV (reference sequence). The CDR3 contains 15 residues. CDR3 sequence reads: CASSSLRTPWETQYF. The DNA of the CDR3 is TGTGCCAGCAGTTCCCTTCGGACACCTTGGGAGACCCAGTACTTC.

The V and J genes are TRBV6-5 and TRBJ2-2; 8 bases line up with TRBD1. The CDR3 totals 14 residues. Germline V gives CDR1 MNHEY, CDR2 SVGAGI. Trimming cost V 7 bases and J 5 bases; bases outside gene matches: 6. CDR3 coding DNA: TGTGCCAGCAAACAACAGGGGGAAACCGGGGAGCTGTTTTTT. Translated, it gives CASKQQGETGELFF.